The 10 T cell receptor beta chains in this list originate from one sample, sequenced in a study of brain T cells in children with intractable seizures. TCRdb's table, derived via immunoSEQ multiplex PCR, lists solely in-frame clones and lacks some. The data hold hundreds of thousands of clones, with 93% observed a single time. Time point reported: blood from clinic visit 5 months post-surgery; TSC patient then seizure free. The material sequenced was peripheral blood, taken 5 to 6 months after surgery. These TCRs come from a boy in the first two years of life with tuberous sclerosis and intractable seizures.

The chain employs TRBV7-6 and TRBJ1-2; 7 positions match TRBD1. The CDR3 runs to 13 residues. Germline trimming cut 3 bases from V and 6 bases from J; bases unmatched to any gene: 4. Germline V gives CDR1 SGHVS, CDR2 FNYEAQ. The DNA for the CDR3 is TGTGCCAGCAGCTTGGGGCAGGGGGATGGCTACACCTTC. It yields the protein CASSLGQGDGYTF.

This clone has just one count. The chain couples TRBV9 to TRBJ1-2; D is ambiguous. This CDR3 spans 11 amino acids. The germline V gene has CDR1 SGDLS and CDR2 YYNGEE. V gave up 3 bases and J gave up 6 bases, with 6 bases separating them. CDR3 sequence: CASSGGHGYTF. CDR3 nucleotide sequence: TGTGCCAGCAGCGGCGGACATGGCTACACCTTC.

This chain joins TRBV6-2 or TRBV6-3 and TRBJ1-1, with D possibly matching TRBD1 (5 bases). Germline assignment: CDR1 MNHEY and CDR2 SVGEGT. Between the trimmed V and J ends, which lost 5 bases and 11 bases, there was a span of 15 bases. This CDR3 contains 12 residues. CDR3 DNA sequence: TGTGCCAGCAGTACCTGGAAGGAGGGGGCTTTCTTT. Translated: CASSTWKEGAFF.

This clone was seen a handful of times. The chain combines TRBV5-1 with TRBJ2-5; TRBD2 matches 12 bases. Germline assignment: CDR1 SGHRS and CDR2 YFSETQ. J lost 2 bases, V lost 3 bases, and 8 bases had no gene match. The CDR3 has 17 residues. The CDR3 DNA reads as TGCGCCAGCAGCTGGGGGACGACTAGCGGGGGACAAGAGACCCAGTACTTC. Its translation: CASSWGTTSGGQETQYF. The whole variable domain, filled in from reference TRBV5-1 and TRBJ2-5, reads KAGVTQTPRYLIKTRGQQVTLSCSPISGHRSVSWYQQTPGQGLQFLFEYFSETQRNKGNFPGRFSGRQFSNSRSEMNVSTLELGDSALYLCASSWGTTSGGQETQYFGPGTRLLVL.

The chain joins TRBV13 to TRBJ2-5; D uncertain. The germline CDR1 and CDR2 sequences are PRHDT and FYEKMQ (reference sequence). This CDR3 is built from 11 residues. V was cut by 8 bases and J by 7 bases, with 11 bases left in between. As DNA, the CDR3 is TGTGCCAGCGAACTCGGTGGGACCCAGTACTTC. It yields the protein CASELGGTQYF.

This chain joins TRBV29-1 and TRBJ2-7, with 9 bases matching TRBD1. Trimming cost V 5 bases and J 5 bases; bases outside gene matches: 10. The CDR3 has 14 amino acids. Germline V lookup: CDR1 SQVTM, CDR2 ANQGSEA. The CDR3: CSVSTGTGRNEQYF. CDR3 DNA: TGCAGCGTTTCGACCGGGACAGGGAGGAACGAGCAGTACTTC.

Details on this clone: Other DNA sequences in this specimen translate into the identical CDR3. CDR3 region: CATSDNYEQYF. CDR3 bases: TGTGCCACCAGTGATAACTACGAGCAGTACTTC. This chain links TRBV24-1 with TRBJ2-7; D is unresolved. There are 11 residues in the CDR3. V lost 3 bases and J 3 bases, leaving 2 bases between the germline ends. CDR1 is KGHDR, CDR2 SFDVKD, per germline.

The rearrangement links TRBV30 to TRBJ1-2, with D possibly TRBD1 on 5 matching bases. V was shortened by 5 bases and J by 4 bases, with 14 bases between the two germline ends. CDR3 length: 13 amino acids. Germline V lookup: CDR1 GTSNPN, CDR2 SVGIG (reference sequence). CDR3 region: CAWGRQNTYGYTF. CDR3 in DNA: TGTGCCTGGGGACGACAGAACACCTATGGCTACACCTTC.

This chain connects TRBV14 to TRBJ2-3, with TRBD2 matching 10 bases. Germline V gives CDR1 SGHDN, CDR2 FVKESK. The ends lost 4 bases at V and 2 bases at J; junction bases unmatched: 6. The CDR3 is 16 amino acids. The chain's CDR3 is CASSRLAGAYTDTQYF. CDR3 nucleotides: TGTGCCAGCAGCCGCCTAGCGGGGGCTTACACAGATACGCAGTATTTT.

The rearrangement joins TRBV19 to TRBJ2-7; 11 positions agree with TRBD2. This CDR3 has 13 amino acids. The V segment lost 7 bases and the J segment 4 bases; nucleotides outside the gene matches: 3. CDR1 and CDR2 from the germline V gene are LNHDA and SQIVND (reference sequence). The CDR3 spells CASIGTSGYEQYF. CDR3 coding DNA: TGTGCCAGTATCGGGACTAGCGGTTACGAGCAGTACTTC.